Shown below are 25 T cell receptor beta chains from a single sample sequenced in a study of graft-versus-host responses after intestinal transplantation. This table comes from immunoSEQ multiplex PCR, and its TCRdb copy is limited to in-frame clones, with some not included. The data contain more than 70,000 clones, around 90% of them singletons. Their antigens remain unidentified. Specimen: unstimulated CD4+ T cells sorted from spleen or lymph node cells, collected before intestinal transplant. The receptors shown here come from a human donor who received an intestinal transplant.

The chain combines TRBV28 with TRBJ1-2, with 7 nucleotides matching TRBD1. Germline lookup yields CDR1 MDHEN and CDR2 SYDVKM. This CDR3 comprises 13 residues. Germline trimming cut 5 bases from V and 5 bases from J; bases unmatched to any gene: 5. The CDR3 here is CASSPLTGYGYTF. CDR3 coding DNA: TGTGCCAGCAGTCCCCTGACAGGGTATGGCTACACCTTC.

The chain combines TRBV6-1 with TRBJ1-6, with a weak D call TRBD1 (6 bases). Germline CDR1 reads MNHNS; CDR2 reads SASEGT. Deletions cut 3 bases from V and 7 bases from J, with 10 bases between. This CDR3 contains 14 residues. The CDR3 is CASSEGARNSPLHF. DNA of the CDR3: TGTGCCAGCAGTGAGGGGGCGCGGAATTCACCCCTCCACTTT.

CDR3: CASSDLTYEQYF. The CDR3 coding sequence is TGTGCCAGCAGTGACTTGACTTACGAGCAGTACTTC. The rearrangement links TRBV2 to TRBJ2-5; no clear D gene. The DNA end lines up better with TRBJ2-7; the J call may be wrong. The CDR3 extends over 12 amino acids. Germline V gene data show CDR1 as SNHLY and CDR2 as FYNNEI.

V usage is TRBV2 and J usage is TRBJ1-5; no definite D call. CDR3 size: 12 residues. Deletions cut 4 bases from V and 4 bases from J, with 5 bases between. The germline CDR1 and CDR2 sequences are SNHLY and FYNNEI. The CDR3, as DNA: TGTGCCAGCAGTGGGCAGAATCAGCCCCAGCATTTT. As protein: CASSGQNQPQHF.

The chain combines TRBV13 with TRBJ1-4; D ambiguous. Germline CDR1 is PRHDT and CDR2 is FYEKMQ (reference sequence). V dropped 0 bases and J dropped 10 bases, with 15 bases sitting between them. The CDR3 is made up of 15 amino acids. CDR3 loop: CASSLGQYGSGKLFF. The DNA of the CDR3 is TGTGCCAGCAGCTTAGGACAGTATGGTTCCGGAAAACTGTTTTTT.

V and J are TRBV29-1 and TRBJ1-4; tentative D call: TRBD1 (5 bases). The CDR3 is 12 amino acids. Between the trimmed V and J ends, which lost 4 bases and 3 bases, there was a span of 6 bases. Per germline, CDR1 SQVTM and CDR2 ANQGSEA. The chain's CDR3 is CSVAGPNEKLFF. For the CDR3, the DNA is TGCAGCGTTGCAGGGCCTAATGAAAAACTGTTTTTT.

The chain joins TRBV10-3 to TRBJ2-3, with D perhaps matching TRBD1 (5 bases). The CDR3 covers 17 residues. The ends were cut back, 0 bases at V and 1 base at J, with 14 bases in the middle. Looked up from germline, CDR1 is ENHRY and CDR2 is SYGVKD. This CDR3 is CAISESRAFPRTDTQYF. CDR3 DNA sequence: TGTGCCATCAGTGAGTCCAGGGCGTTCCCTCGCACAGATACGCAGTATTTT.

In this sample, this clone turned up once. The rearrangement joins TRBV5-1 to TRBJ1-2; 10 bases are shared with TRBD1. This CDR3 spans 14 amino acids. Germline V gene lookup returns CDR1 SGHRS and CDR2 YFSETQ. The ends lost 7 bases at V and 3 bases at J; junction bases unmatched: 6. The CDR3 region is CASSGQGVDYGYTF. The CDR3 coding sequence is TGCGCCAGCTCCGGACAGGGGGTGGACTATGGCTACACCTTC.

In DNA form, the CDR3 reads TGTGCCAGCAGAAAACAGGGGAGACATGAGCAGTTCTTC. Protein: CASRKQGRHEQFF. The chain recombines TRBV6-1 with TRBJ2-1; 7 bases are a match to TRBD1. The germline V gene has CDR1 MNHNS and CDR2 SASEGT. The CDR3 contains 13 residues. V gave up 6 bases and J gave up 8 bases; unmatched junction bases: 7.

The chain uses TRBV10-3 and TRBJ2-5, with TRBD1 as a possible D gene (6 bases). This CDR3 has 13 residues. Trimming removed 9 bases from V and 0 bases from J, with 11 bases in between. Germline V gene data show CDR1 as ENHRY and CDR2 as SYGVKD. The CDR3 nucleotides are TGTGCCATTCAGGGACAACACCAAGAGACCCAGTACTTC. Protein sequence: CAIQGQHQETQYF.

The J gene is TRBJ2-5, the V gene TRBV6-1, with a tentative D call TRBD1 (7 bases). Germline V CDR1 and CDR2: MNHNS, SASEGT. The CDR3 has 15 amino acids. The V end was cut by 5 bases, the J end by 5 bases, with 18 bases between. Here the CDR3 DNA reads TGTGCCAGCAGTTCTGGGACAGTCCGGGGGGAGACCCAGTACTTC. Protein sequence: CASSSGTVRGETQYF.

The V call is TRBV6-7, the J call TRBJ2-1; 10 nucleotides line up with TRBD2. TRBV6-7 is known as an ORF, though its function is uncertain. The CDR3 spans 15 residues. V gave up 10 bases and J gave up 5 bases; unmatched junction bases: 11. The CDR3 bases are TGTGCCACCAGGGAGTATAGCGGGGGGCACAATGAGCAGTTCTTC. It yields the protein CATREYSGGHNEQFF.

CDR3 amino acids: CASSFQGSYNSPLHF. The DNA of the CDR3 is TGTGCCAGCAGTTTCCAGGGCTCCTATAATTCACCCCTCCACTTT. The J gene is TRBJ1-6, the V gene TRBV27; a weak D match, TRBD1 (5 bases). The CDR3 consists of 15 residues. Germline loops: CDR1 MNHEY, CDR2 SMNVEV (reference sequence). Trimming stripped 3 bases from V and 0 bases from J, with 6 bases between.

This clone was detected once. The chain has TRBV18 and TRBJ1-5; D gene uncertain. The V end was cut by 6 bases, the J end by 4 bases, with 13 bases between. This CDR3 is built from 14 residues. In germline, CDR1 is KGHSH, CDR2 LQKENI. This CDR3 is CASSQYSTNQPQHF. The CDR3 DNA is TGTGCCAGCTCCCAATACAGCACTAATCAGCCCCAGCATTTT.

The chain combines TRBV12-5 with TRBJ1-1, with D hard to call. Trimming removed 3 bases from V and 1 base from J, with 9 bases in between. The CDR3 runs to 14 residues. CDR1 is LGHNT, CDR2 FRNRAP, per germline. CDR3 protein: CASGFRVTNTEAFF. The CDR3, as DNA: TGTGCTAGTGGTTTTCGAGTCACGAACACTGAAGCTTTCTTT.

This chain uses TRBV19 with TRBJ2-2; tentative D call: TRBD1 (6 bases). The CDR3 runs to 13 residues. Per the germline V gene, CDR1 is LNHDA and CDR2 is SQIVND (reference sequence). Trimming pared 6 bases from V and 1 base from J, leaving 6 bases between. The CDR3 DNA follows: TGTGCCAGTAGGACAGGGAACACCGGGGAGCTGTTTTTT. This codes for CASRTGNTGELFF. The complete variable domain, with remaining parts taken from reference TRBV19 and TRBJ2-2, reads DGGITQSPKYLFRKEGQNVTLSCEQNLNHDAMYWYRQDPGQGLRLIYYSQIVNDFQKGDIAEGYSVSREKKESFPLTVTSAQKNPTAFYLCASRTGNTGELFFGEGSRLTVL.

The chain uses TRBV25-1 and TRBJ1-1; 8 bases line up with TRBD1. This CDR3 is 17 amino acids long. Per germline, CDR1 MGHDK and CDR2 SYGVNS. V lost 4 bases, J lost 2 bases, and 12 bases stayed unmatched. The CDR3 is CASSAGDRSSLNTEAFF. CDR3 sequence (DNA): TGTGCCAGCAGTGCAGGGGACAGGTCTTCCCTTAACACTGAAGCTTTCTTT.

The chain carries TRBV5-4 and TRBJ1-1; perhaps TRBD1 as D (5 bases). Germline V gene data show CDR1 as SGHNT and CDR2 as YYREEE (reference sequence). V lost 4 bases and J lost 7, with 17 bases in between. The CDR3 has 14 amino acids. CDR3 DNA sequence: TGTGCCAGCAGCACTGGACAACCGGAGGGTGAAGCTTTCTTT. It yields the protein CASSTGQPEGEAFF.

V is TRBV6-1 and J is TRBJ1-1; 7 nucleotides align to TRBD1. The ends lost 6 bases at V and 2 bases at J; junction bases unmatched: 6. The germline CDR1 and CDR2 sequences are MNHNS and SASEGT. CDR3 length: 14 residues. CDR3 region: CASRKGDSNTEAFF. The CDR3 coding sequence is TGTGCCAGCAGAAAAGGGGACAGTAACACTGAAGCTTTCTTT.

The V call is TRBV18, the J call TRBJ1-3; weak D call: TRBD1 (5 bases). The CDR3 is made up of 19 amino acids. Trimming removed 0 bases at V and 0 bases at J, with 18 bases between. Germline loops: CDR1 KGHSH, CDR2 LQKENI. CDR3 nucleotide sequence: TGTGCCAGCTCACCACCGTTTTGGGACTCCGGTAGCTCTGGAAACACCATATATTTT. Residues: CASSPPFWDSGSSGNTIYF.

The chain is built from TRBV7-8 and TRBJ2-5, with 11 bases matching TRBD2. The V and J ends lost 4 bases and 0 bases, in that order; junction bases with no gene match: 4. The CDR3 sequence is 16 residues long. The V gene's germline CDR1 is SGHVS and CDR2 FQNEAQ. DNA of the CDR3: TGTGCCAGCAGCTACCTAGCGGGGGGAAACCAAGAGACCCAGTACTTC. The encoded protein is CASSYLAGGNQETQYF. The variable domain in full, with the rest retrieved from reference TRBV7-8 and TRBJ2-5, is GAGVSQSPRYKVAKRGQDVALRCDPISGHVSLFWYQQALGQGPEFLTYFQNEAQLDKSGLPSDRFFAERPEGSVSTLKIQRTQQEDSAVYLCASSYLAGGNQETQYFGPGTRLLVL.

This chain joins TRBV6-6 and TRBJ1-2; D is unclear. V was pared by 0 bases and J by 6 bases, with 8 bases between. CDR3 size: 13 residues. From germline, CDR1 is MNHNY and CDR2 SVGAGI (reference sequence). CDR3 sequence reads: CASSYSPTHGYTF. CDR3 coding DNA: TGTGCCAGCAGTTACTCCCCGACTCATGGCTACACCTTC.

This clone showed up just once. This rearrangement joins TRBV5-1 to TRBJ1-1; TRBD1 matches at 8 bases. The germline gives CDR1 SGHRS, CDR2 YFSETQ. CDR3 length: 15 residues. The V gene end was trimmed by 3 bases and the J gene end by 3 bases; junction bases not matched to a gene: 7. Written as DNA, the CDR3 is TGCGCCAGCAGCTCCGCAACAGGGGGTTACACTGAAGCTTTCTTT. This encodes CASSSATGGYTEAFF.

As concerns this clone: A junction boundary mismatches the germline segment, possibly from a read error. J is TRBJ2-5 and V is TRBV13; D is ambiguous. Germline CDR1 PRHDT, CDR2 FYEKMQ (reference sequence). The CDR3 totals 14 residues. CDR3 residues: CASSQGVHQEAQYF. CDR3 bases: TGTGCCAGCAGCCAAGGTGTCCACCAAGAGGCCCAGTACTTC.

This rearrangement joins TRBV4-1 to TRBJ1-2, with TRBD1 identical over 7 bases. This CDR3 has 15 residues. V shed 8 bases, J shed 8 bases, and the junction held 17 bases outside the gene matches. Germline assignment: CDR1 MGHRA and CDR2 YSYEKL. CDR3 region: CASLWDRFKFGGYTF. CDR3 in DNA: TGCGCCAGCTTGTGGGACAGATTTAAATTCGGAGGCTACACCTTC.